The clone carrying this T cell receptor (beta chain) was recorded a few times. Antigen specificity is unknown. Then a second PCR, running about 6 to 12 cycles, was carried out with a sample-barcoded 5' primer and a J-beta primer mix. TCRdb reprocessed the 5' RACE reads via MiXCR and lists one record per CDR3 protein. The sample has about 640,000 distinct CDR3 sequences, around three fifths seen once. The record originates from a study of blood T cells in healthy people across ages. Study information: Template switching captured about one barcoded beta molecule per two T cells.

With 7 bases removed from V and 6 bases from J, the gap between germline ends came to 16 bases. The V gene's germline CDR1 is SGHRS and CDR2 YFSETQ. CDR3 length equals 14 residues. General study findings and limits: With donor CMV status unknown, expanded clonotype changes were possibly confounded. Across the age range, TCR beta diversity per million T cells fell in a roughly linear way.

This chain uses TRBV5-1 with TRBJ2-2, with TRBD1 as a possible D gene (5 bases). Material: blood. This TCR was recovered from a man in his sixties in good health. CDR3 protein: CASASQGSPGELFF. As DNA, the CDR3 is TGCGCCAGCGCCTCCCAGGGATCCCCCGGGGAGCTGTTTTTT.